The clone carrying this T cell receptor beta chain was counted once. As to time point: pretreatment peripheral blood. Each patient's cancer was a locally advanced or metastatic urothelial carcinoma. The data were taken from a study of PD-L1 blockade in urothelial cancer. Study summary: Blood drawn 3 weeks (second dose) and 6 weeks after treatment start was analyzed.

Trimming took 4 bases from V and 1 from J; bases not matched to a gene: 13. CDR3 length equals 18 residues. Germline loops: CDR1 SGDLS, CDR2 YYNGEE. TCRdb keeps only in-frame clones here, not all; method: immunoSEQ multiplex PCR. Of 50,000 or so clones detected, around 84% appear once; the ten largest clones hold about 20%. Source: PBMCs, taken around atezolizumab (anti-PD-L1) treatment. The chain joins TRBV9 to TRBJ2-3, with 9 bases identical to TRBD2. The receptor was isolated from a man aged 55 to 70 with urothelial cancer. CDR3 DNA: TGTGCCAGCAGCCTATCCCCCCTAAGCGGGGGGCGCACAGATACGCAGTATTTT. This codes for CASSLSPLSGGRTDTQYF.